This is a list of T cell receptor beta chains from one sample in a study of identical twins. TCRdb re-called the 5' RACE reads through MiXCR, storing one row per CDR3 protein. There are 200,000 or so distinct CDR3 sequences in the sample; approximately 16% occur only once, and 40% lies in the top ten. This same sample was also taken into another study, of T cells expressing NK-cell markers.

The sequenced sample was CD8+ T cells sorted from blood. The receptors were sampled from a woman aged 18-30 years in good health. CDR3s include the opening cysteine and the closing phenylalanine or tryptophan. A D gene is named only where the DNA matches it firmly. Size values are once, few and many counts, or a class for expanded clones, and some rows have none.

clone_size j_call cdr3_length v_call d_call cdr3_nt cdr3_aa
- TRBJ2-5 17 TRBV6-1 TRBD2 TGTGCCAGCAGTGAAGCGTTCCAGCGGGGGGACCAAGAGACCCAGTACTTC CASSEAFQRGDQETQYF
- TRBJ2-7 14 TRBV20-1 - TGCAGTGCTGGCTACAGAGGACAGTCCTACGAGCAGTACTTC CSAGYRGQSYEQYF
few TRBJ2-2 12 TRBV7-3 - TGTGCCAGCAGCTTCCGCACCGGGGAGCTGTTTTTT CASSFRTGELFF
- TRBJ1-5 17 TRBV12-3/TRBV12-4 - TGTGCCAGCAGCACCTTATTCCCGGGGGAGGGCAATCAGCCCCAGCATTTT CASSTLFPGEGNQPQHF
- TRBJ1-2 13 TRBV10-2 - TGCGCCAGCAGTGAGTCAGGGAACTATGGCTACACCTTC CASSESGNYGYTF
many TRBJ2-3 13 TRBV29-1 - TGCAGCGTTGCGCCCGGCGATGGAGATACGCAGTATTTT CSVAPGDGDTQYF
few TRBJ2-1 16 TRBV11-2 - TGTGCCAGCAGCTCCCTCGGGTTTCGAATTGAAGGTGAGCAGTTCTTC CASSSLGFRIEGEQFF
few TRBJ2-1 16 TRBV20-1 TRBD2 TGCAGTGCCGTCCCGGGACTAGCGGGAGGGAGCGATGAGCAGTTCTTC CSAVPGLAGGSDEQFF
- TRBJ2-1 15 TRBV7-6 TRBD2 TGTGCCAGCAGCTCCCTTAGCGGGGGGGGGCCCCTAAGGTCGTTC CASSSLSGGGPLRSF
many TRBJ2-1 15 TRBV2 TRBD2 TGTGCCAGCAGAAGGGGCGGGAGCTCCTACAATGAGCAGTTCTTC CASRRGGSSYNEQFF
- TRBJ2-5 13 TRBV6-5 - TGTGCCAGCAGTTACGCCGCCGCAGAGACCCAGTACTTC CASSYAAAETQYF
- TRBJ2-6 19 TRBV7-8 TRBD1 TGTGCCAGCAGCTTTTCCCCTGAGGGACAGGGTTTTGGGGCCAACGTCCTGACTTTC CASSFSPEGQGFGANVLTF
- TRBJ1-1 11 TRBV30 - TGTGCCTGGAGTCCCTCGGTTGAAGCTTTCTTT CAWSPSVEAFF
many TRBJ2-3 15 TRBV4-2 - TGTGCCAGCAGCCAAGATCGCGGGGGCACAGATACGCAGTATTTT CASSQDRGGTDTQYF
- TRBJ2-7 11 TRBV6-5 - TGTGCCACAGGGGGAGGCTACGAGCAGTACTTC CATGGGYEQYF
many TRBJ2-1 17 TRBV29-1 - TGCAGCGAGGTCAGCCCTCCCTCGTCCCCTGAGTACAATGAGCAGTTCTTC CSEVSPPSSPEYNEQFF
- TRBJ1-6 13 TRBV12-3/TRBV12-4 TRBD1 TGTGCCAGCAGGAGACAGGGGAGATGGCCCCTCCACTTT CASRRQGRWPLHF
- TRBJ2-7 12 TRBV15 TRBD1 TGTGCCACCAGAGGGACAGCCCACGAGCAGTACTTC CATRGTAHEQYF
few TRBJ2-1 16 TRBV9 - TGTGCCAGCAGCGTCTCCCACGGAGGGGGGTACAATGAGCAGTTCTTC CASSVSHGGGYNEQFF
few TRBJ2-7 15 TRBV20-1 - TGCAGTGCTACTGGGGACGGAAGGATCTCCTACGAGCAGTACTTC CSATGDGRISYEQYF
- TRBJ2-3 15 TRBV11-2 TRBD2 TGTGCCAGCAGCTTCCCGGGGGGGAGCACAGATACGCAGTATTTT CASSFPGGSTDTQYF
- TRBJ2-1 16 TRBV2 TRBD2 TGTGCCACCTACACGAGAACTAGCGGGAGGAGGAATGAGCAGTTCTTC CATYTRTSGRRNEQFF
few TRBJ1-1 13 TRBV7-9 - TGTGCCAGCAGTCTGCCAGGGGTTTCGGAAGCTTTCTTT CASSLPGVSEAFF
many TRBJ2-1 16 TRBV6-4 - TGTGCCAGCAGTGACTCCGCGACAGGTGACTACAATGAGCAGTTCTTC CASSDSATGDYNEQFF
few TRBJ2-1 14 TRBV29-1 TRBD2 TGCAGCGTTGAGCGAGCGGGGGGCGGGACCGAGCAGTTCTTC CSVERAGGGTEQFF
few TRBJ2-7 15 TRBV9 - TGTGCCAGCAGCGTAGAGGGGGAGGCTCCCTACGAGCAGTACTTC CASSVEGEAPYEQYF
few TRBJ2-1 14 TRBV20-1 - TGCAGTGCTAGAGACCCCGAGAGGCTTTTGGAGCAGTTCTTC CSARDPERLLEQFF
few TRBJ2-5 16 TRBV29-1 - TGCAGCGTTGAGGGTTCCCAGTCTGGGAACCAAGAGACCCAGTACTTC CSVEGSQSGNQETQYF
- TRBJ2-7 15 TRBV7-6 - TGTGCCAGCAGCTTAGCAGGGGCCGGGTTCGGCGAGCAGTACTTC CASSLAGAGFGEQYF
- TRBJ1-1 12 TRBV12-3/TRBV12-4 - TGTGCCAGTCGGCGGGGGTTACCTGAAGCTTTCTTT CASRRGLPEAFF
few TRBJ2-5 13 TRBV10-3 - TGTGCCATCAGTGAGTCGTTGGCAGAGACCCAGTACTTC CAISESLAETQYF